This T cell receptor beta chain comes out of a study of T cells expressing NK-cell markers. One entry per CDR3 protein, without DNA, is what TCRdb gives after re-calling the 5' RACE reads. This table holds 200,000 to 300,000 distinct CDR3 sequences. CDR3 length: 11 residues. The rearrangement joins TRBV12-3 or TRBV12-4 to TRBJ1-2; TCRdb selects TRBD1, and the lack of DNA leaves this call unchecked. The sequenced sample consisted of blood T cells: a sorted CD56 or NKG2C T cell subset, CD4+ or CD8+ T cells, or bulk PBMC T cells (not recorded which). The clonotype was recovered from a woman between 18 and 70 years old in good health. The CDR3 here is CASSFGQGSTF.